The rows below give T cell receptor beta chains drawn from one sample of a study of monozygotic twins with inflammatory bowel disease. TCRdb reprocessed the 5' RACE reads, with one entry per CDR3 protein and no DNA. Seen in this sample are some 440,000 distinct CDR3 sequences; the ten most common clones hold about 2.3%. The sequenced material came from blood. All receptors come from a human donor with ulcerative colitis or Crohn's disease, or a healthy co-twin of an affected twin (not recorded which). Each CDR3 is given with its conserved first and last residue.

J: TRBJ1-3
length: 15
V: TRBV20-1
CDR3: CSARAVPGQGNTIYF

J: TRBJ1-3
length: 15
V: TRBV14
CDR3: CASSPGITPGNTIYF

J: TRBJ2-7
length: 15
V: TRBV10-3
CDR3: CAISESVAGTYEQYF

J: TRBJ1-1
length: 15
V: TRBV5-1
CDR3: CASSPRQRMNTEAFF

J: TRBJ2-7
length: 18
V: TRBV5-1
CDR3: CASSLDLTSGGSHYEQYF

J: TRBJ1-1
length: 14
V: TRBV5-1
CDR3: CASSRQDINTEAFF

J: TRBJ1-6
length: 15
V: TRBV12-3/TRBV12-4
CDR3: CASTQDSGRGSPLHF

J: TRBJ1-1
length: 14
V: TRBV28
CDR3: CASSLARLNTEAFF

J: TRBJ2-3
length: 14
V: TRBV2
CDR3: CASSVESVRGTQYF

J: TRBJ2-7
length: 14
V: TRBV27
CDR3: CASSLTGGRNEQYF

J: TRBJ2-3
length: 13
V: TRBV29-1
CDR3: CSVVVVSGGPGYF

J: TRBJ1-2
length: 14
V: TRBV27
CDR3: CASSPHGEEYGYTF

J: TRBJ1-2
length: 12
V: TRBV5-1
CDR3: CASSSSGEGYTF

J: TRBJ1-2
length: 12
V: TRBV4-2
CDR3: CASSQETYGYTF

J: TRBJ2-7
length: 14
V: TRBV5-5
CDR3: CASSGTSGTYEQYF

J: TRBJ2-2
length: 16
V: TRBV7-9
CDR3: CASSPRLGPNTGELFF

J: TRBJ2-7
length: 14
V: TRBV7-2
CDR3: CASRSGPSAGEQYF

J: TRBJ1-1
length: 15
V: TRBV6-1
CDR3: CASSERWRANSEAFF

J: TRBJ1-1
length: 13
V: TRBV7-3
CDR3: CASNTGPNTEAFF

J: TRBJ2-2
length: 15
V: TRBV12-3/TRBV12-4
CDR3: CASRASGPNTGELFF

J: TRBJ2-1
length: 15
V: TRBV18
CDR3: CASSFAEGGYNEQFF

J: TRBJ2-7
length: 17
V: TRBV5-1
CDR3: CASSLVPPGQGSYEQYF

J: TRBJ2-7
length: 23
V: TRBV5-1
CDR3: CASSLAFHYGYEAGPKSSYEQYF

J: TRBJ2-1
length: 16
V: TRBV12-3/TRBV12-4
CDR3: CASSERLASLLNEQFF

J: TRBJ1-1
length: 12
V: TRBV29-1
CDR3: CSSQTGNTEAFF

J: TRBJ1-2
length: 15
V: TRBV5-1
CDR3: CASSPRPRLDYGYTF

J: TRBJ2-5
length: 14
V: TRBV7-6
CDR3: CASSPTRAYETQYF

J: TRBJ2-2
length: 15
V: TRBV15
CDR3: CATSRGMVNTGELFF

J: TRBJ2-1
length: 15
V: TRBV7-8
CDR3: CASSLIPGDRGRWVF

J: TRBJ2-3
length: 16
V: TRBV9
CDR3: CASTEGAGGPTDTQYF

J: TRBJ2-3
length: 16
V: TRBV7-3
CDR3: CASSLGKGGGTDTQYF

J: TRBJ1-2
length: 13
V: TRBV6-1
CDR3: CASSENRGYGYTF